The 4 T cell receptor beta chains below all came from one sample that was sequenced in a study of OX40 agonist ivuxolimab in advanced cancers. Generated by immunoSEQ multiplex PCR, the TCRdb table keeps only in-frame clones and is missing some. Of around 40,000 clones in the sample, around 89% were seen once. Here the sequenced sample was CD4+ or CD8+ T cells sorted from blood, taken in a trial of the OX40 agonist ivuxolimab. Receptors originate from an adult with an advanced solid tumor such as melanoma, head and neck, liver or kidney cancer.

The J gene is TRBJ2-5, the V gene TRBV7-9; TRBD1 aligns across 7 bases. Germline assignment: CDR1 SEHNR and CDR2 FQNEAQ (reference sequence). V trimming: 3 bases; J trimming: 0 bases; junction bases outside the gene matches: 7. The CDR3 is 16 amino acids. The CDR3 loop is CASSFLGTVNQETQYF. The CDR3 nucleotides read TGTGCCAGCAGCTTTTTAGGGACAGTGAACCAAGAGACCCAGTACTTC. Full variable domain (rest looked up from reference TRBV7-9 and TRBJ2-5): DTGVSQNPRHKITKRGQNVTFRCDPISEHNRLYWYRQTLGQGPEFLTYFQNEAQLEKSRLLSDRFSAERPKGSFSTLEIQRTEQGDSAMYLCASSFLGTVNQETQYFGPGTRLLVL.

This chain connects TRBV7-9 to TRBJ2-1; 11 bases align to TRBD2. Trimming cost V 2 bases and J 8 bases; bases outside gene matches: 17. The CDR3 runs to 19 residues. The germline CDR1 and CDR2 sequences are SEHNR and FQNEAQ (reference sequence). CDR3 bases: TGTGCCAGCAGCTTACCCCCAGGGGTAGCGGGAGGGGTCTGGGATGAGCAGTTCTTC. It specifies CASSLPPGVAGGVWDEQFF. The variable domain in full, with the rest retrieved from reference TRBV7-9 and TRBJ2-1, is DTGVSQNPRHKITKRGQNVTFRCDPISEHNRLYWYRQTLGQGPEFLTYFQNEAQLEKSRLLSDRFSAERPKGSFSTLEIQRTEQGDSAMYLCASSLPPGVAGGVWDEQFFGPGTRLTVL.

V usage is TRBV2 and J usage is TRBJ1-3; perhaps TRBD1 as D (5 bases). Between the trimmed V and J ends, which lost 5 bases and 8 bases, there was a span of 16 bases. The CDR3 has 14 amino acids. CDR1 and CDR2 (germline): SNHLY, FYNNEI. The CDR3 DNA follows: TGTGCCAGCAGTATACCTTCGGGGGAGGACACCATATATTTT. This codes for CASSIPSGEDTIYF. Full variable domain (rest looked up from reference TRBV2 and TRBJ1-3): EPEVTQTPSHQVTQMGQEVILRCVPISNHLYFYWYRQILGQKVEFLVSFYNNEISEKSEIFDDQFSVERPDGSNFTLKIRSTKLEDSAMYFCASSIPSGEDTIYFGEGSWLTVV.

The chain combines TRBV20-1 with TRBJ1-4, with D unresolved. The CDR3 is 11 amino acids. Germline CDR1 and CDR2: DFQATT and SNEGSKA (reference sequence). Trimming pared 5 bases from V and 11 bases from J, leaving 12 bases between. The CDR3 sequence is CSASERYKLFF. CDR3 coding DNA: TGCAGTGCTTCTGAAAGATATAAACTGTTTTTT.